This T cell receptor beta chain was sequenced during a study of blood T cell repertoires in COVID-19. Study summary: The cDNA or gDNA used as material had been derived from T cells, B-cell-depleted T cells, or PBMCs.

Some clones are missing from TCRdb's copy, which holds only in-frame ones; the method was immunoSEQ multiplex PCR. Here the sample spans roughly 230,000 clones, around 90% being singletons. Germline V gene lookup returns CDR1 LNHDA and CDR2 SQIVND (reference sequence). The CDR3 sequence is 16 residues long. The ends lost 5 bases at V and 4 bases at J; junction bases unmatched: 7. The origin of this receptor is a woman between 55 and 75 years old with COVID-19, enrolled during active disease. This chain connects TRBV19 to TRBJ1-5; 11 positions agree with TRBD1. Sequencing was performed on peripheral blood. The CDR3 reads CASSPEGTGGNQPQHF. In DNA form, the CDR3 reads TGTGCCAGTAGTCCCGAGGGGACAGGGGGAAATCAGCCCCAGCATTTT.